This T cell receptor beta chain was identified during a study of cytotoxic CD8 clonotypes in ibrutinib-treated CLL (dated by TCRdb to about 2021). Regarding the research as a whole: The cohort included around 15 treatment-naive and ten to eleven relapsed/refractory patients; roughly 17 were IGHV unmutated. Partial responses were observed in 24 patients and complete responses in 2; after a median follow-up of around 68 months, remission was maintained in about 15 patients and progression was observed in roughly twelve. Response samples were taken after a median of around 13 months on treatment, ranging from about 6 to 36 months. An average of about 260,000 productive templates and 94,082 productive rearrangements was obtained per sample. Longitudinal samples were available for about 30% of the 86 trial participants. Cryopreserved peripheral blood mononuclear cells were collected before treatment, at response, and at either disease progression or sustained remission. All remission and progressive disease samples were collected while patients were still receiving ibrutinib.

The sample holds a few counts of this clone. Its antigen is still unknown. Within one base of it there is no much larger clone, and no base qualities were kept. In light of the paper, this sample's time point label describes: 24 months on ibrutinib. For TCR beta library preparation, 1.5 to 2 micrograms of genomic DNA were isolated from cryopreserved PBMCs. Longitudinal blood samples from CLL patients on ibrutinib monotherapy were analyzed using high-throughput TCR beta sequencing. The patients took part in an open-label, single-center phase 2 trial of ibrutinib monotherapy. In the germline V gene (reference sequence), CDR1 corresponds to GTSNPN and CDR2 to SVGIG. Unmatched junction bases come to 2, with V trimmed by 0 bases and J by 6 bases. Counted from cysteine to phenylalanine, this CDR3 has 14 amino acids. CDR3 DNA is the only sequence kept; it has 42 bases, read in frame from the first base. What the study reported, not specific to this receptor: At ibrutinib response clonality went up, during sustained remission it held steady, and at progression it dropped back toward baseline. Public clonotypes were found to be uncommon and were observed to contract or remain stable during treatment; the increase in clonality was shown to reflect expansion of private clonotypes at ibrutinib response. At baseline, clonality was higher than in age-matched healthy donors and showed a strong correlation with circulating CD8+ T-cell counts. Sampling times were not matched between sustained-remission and progressing patients, and lymph node repertoires were not studied.

The goal of deep resolution MiSeq sequencing was a depth between 1 in 1 million and 1 in 200,000 T cells, and coverage averaged 10x per clonotype. TCR beta libraries were generated with the immunoSEQ hsTCRB Kit. In the original analysis: ImmunoSEQ Data Assistant and ImmunoSEQ Analyzer were used for data analysis, and V, D and J genes were assigned according to IMGT definitions. Clonality, which ranges from 0 to 1, was calculated as one minus the normalized Shannon entropy of productive rearrangement frequencies. Only overrepresented clonotypes making up at least 0.05% of the repertoire of each patient were included in the public clonotype analysis. Some 13 age-matched healthy donor repertoires from immuneACCESS served as clonality controls. TCRdb limited this immuneACCESS table to in-frame rearrangements with V and J called. A share of clones is missing; checked studies link under half to unresolved V genes, and the rest is unexplained. D and trimming come from the DNA, and the V and J calls and clone size come from that table. This sample is represented by 100,000 to 150,000 clones; 80% to 90% of them were singletons. The ten largest clones add up to 2% to 2.5% of the sample.

The source of this sequence is a human donor with chronic lymphocytic leukemia. The chain is encoded by TRBV30 joined to TRBJ1-6; 7 bases in the middle match TRBD1. The sample here was PBMCs, taken after 24 months of ibrutinib treatment. Read as DNA, the sequence is TGTGCCTGGAGTGTATCAGGGGGTAATTCACCCCTCCACTTT. This gives the protein CAWSVSGGNSPLHF.